Listed here are 18 T cell receptor beta chains from one sample, sequenced in a study of regulatory T cells in long-lasting Graves disease. Documented time point: persistent/refractory GD, antithyroid drugs over 5 years with positive TRAb. There was RNA extracted from PBMCs, and the TCR library was made from it. CDR3 regions were amplified by Arm-PCR using iRepertoire HTBI primers to build TCR beta libraries. TCRdb reprocessed the multiplex PCR reads with MiXCR, giving one entry per CDR3 protein. Among more than 650,000 distinct CDR3 sequences listed, 25% to 35% were seen once. The specimen comprised peripheral blood mononuclear cells (PBMCs), sampled when the disease was refractory, from a patient treated with antithyroid drugs. These receptors were obtained from a female donor with Graves disease.

With regard to this clonotype: This may be a read error: a much more frequent sequence differs by one nucleotide. The gene calls are TRBV12-3 or TRBV12-4 and TRBJ1-1; D may be TRBD1 (6 bases). The CDR3 has 17 amino acids. CDR3: CANSFDTGRPLNTEAFF. CDR3 coding DNA: TGTGCCAACAGTTTCGACACAGGGAGGCCCCTGAACACTGAAGCTTTCTTT.

The rearrangement uses TRBV3-1 and TRBJ1-3; D is unresolved. From germline, CDR1 is LGHDT and CDR2 YNNKEL (reference sequence). This CDR3 comprises 14 residues. V was shortened by 0 bases and J by 4 bases, with 7 bases between the two germline ends. In nucleotides, the CDR3 is TGTGCCAGCAGCCAAGAGGCTTCAGGAAACACCATATATTTT. It codes for CASSQEASGNTIYF. Filled out from reference TRBV3-1 and TRBJ1-3, the complete variable domain reads DTAVSQTPKYLVTQMGNDKSIKCEQNLGHDTMYWYKQDSKKFLKIMFSYNNKELIINETVPNRFSPKSPDKAHLNLHINSLELGDSAVYFCASSQEASGNTIYFGEGSWLTVV.

The sample holds a few counts of this clonotype. The chain joins TRBV30 to TRBJ1-1; TRBD1 matches 7 bases. V lost 3 bases, J lost 1 base, and 2 bases stayed unmatched. This CDR3 region has 13 residues. Germline V gene sequence: CDR1 GTSNPN, CDR2 SVGIG (reference sequence). In nucleotides, the CDR3 is TGTGCCTGGAGCGGACAGGCGAACACTGAAGCTTTCTTT. As protein: CAWSGQANTEAFF. Using reference TRBV30 and TRBJ1-1 for the parts outside the CDR3, the full variable domain is SQTIHQWPATLVQPVGSPLSLECTVEGTSNPNLYWYRQAAGRGLQLLFYSVGIGQISSEVPQNLSASRPQDRQFILSSKKLLLSDSGFYLCAWSGQANTEAFFGQGTRLTVV.

This clonotype has a single count. The chain is built from TRBV6-1 and TRBJ2-5; 13 bases align to TRBD2. Germline CDR1 MNHNS, CDR2 SASEGT. V shed 6 bases, J shed 2 bases, and the junction held 6 bases outside the gene matches. The CDR3 extends over 16 amino acids. The CDR3 is CASRRLAGGWQETQYF. CDR3 coding DNA: TGTGCCAGCAGGCGACTAGCGGGAGGTTGGCAAGAGACCCAGTACTTC.

The chain is built from TRBV5-1 and TRBJ2-1, with TRBD1 matching 11 bases. V lost 6 bases and J lost 1; bases outside the gene matches: 9. CDR1 SGHRS and CDR2 YFSETQ come from the germline V gene. This CDR3 spans 17 amino acids. The CDR3 protein is CASIPGQGDLSYNEQFF. As DNA, the CDR3 is TGCGCCAGCATCCCGGGACAGGGGGACTTATCCTACAATGAGCAGTTCTTC.

Comment on this clonotype: Compared with germline, one end of the junction differs, possibly owing to a read error. V is TRBV2 and J is TRBJ1-5; possibly TRBD1 for D (5 bases). Germline CDR1 is SNHLY and CDR2 is FYNNEI. The CDR3 contains 15 residues. The CDR3 coding sequence is TGTGCCACCAATGGGGGGAATTTGGGCAATCAGCTCCAGCATTTT. It codes for CATNGGNLGNQLQHF.

This clonotype was counted ten times or more. The chain combines TRBV12-3 or TRBV12-4 with TRBJ1-1; D gene uncertain. CDR3 length equals 13 residues. Trimming stripped 5 bases from V and 0 bases from J, with 7 bases between. Written as DNA, the CDR3 is TGTGCCAGCAGTGCCAGTGTGAACACTGAAGCTTTCTTT. It translates to CASSASVNTEAFF.

This clonotype was detected many times. V usage is TRBV12-3 or TRBV12-4 and J usage is TRBJ1-1; D remains ambiguous. Trimming removed 2 bases at V and 7 bases at J, with 11 bases between. This CDR3 is 13 amino acids long. CDR3 loop: CASSLSQFFEAFF. CDR3 DNA sequence: TGTGCCAGCAGTTTATCCCAGTTCTTTGAAGCTTTCTTT.

This clonotype was recorded only once. This could be a read error, since a much larger clone is one nucleotide away. The chain couples TRBV11-2 to TRBJ1-2, with a weak D call TRBD1 (6 bases). V shed 5 bases and J shed 4 bases, with 11 bases lying between them. Germline values: CDR1 SGHAT, CDR2 FQNNGV. The CDR3 is 13 residues long. This CDR3 is CASSRGTSYGYTF. The CDR3 DNA is TGTGCCAGCAGCCGTGGGACATCCTATGGCTACACCTTC.

This clonotype was counted many times. The V call is TRBV12-3 or TRBV12-4, the J call TRBJ2-5, with D possibly being TRBD1 (6 bases). The CDR3 is 15 residues long. The V gene lost 4 bases and the J gene lost 1 base, with 13 bases spanning the gap. As DNA, the CDR3 is TGTGCCAGCAGTTGGGCAGGGGTTGGCCAAGAGACCCAGTACTTC. Translating it yields CASSWAGVGQETQYF.

The chain employs TRBV7-3 and TRBJ2-1; D possibly matches TRBD1 or TRBD2 (5 bases each). Trimming took 6 bases from V and 4 from J, leaving 19 bases between them. The CDR3 consists of 16 residues. Germline V gene sequence: CDR1 SGHTA, CDR2 FQGTGA. DNA for the CDR3: TGTGCCAGCAGTGAAACCTACGGGACGATTTACAATGAGCAGTTCTTC. Amino acid sequence: CASSETYGTIYNEQFF.

Worth noting for this clonotype: This may come from a read error, since a much larger clone is one base off. This chain uses TRBV6-1 with TRBJ1-1, with 8 positions matching TRBD1. The CDR3 has 13 amino acids. Germline V gene sequence: CDR1 MNHNS, CDR2 SASEGT. CDR3 sequence: CASRGQVFTEASF. CDR3 nucleotide sequence: TGTGCCAGCAGGGGACAGGTGTTCACTGAAGCTTCCTTT.

This clonotype was recorded a few times. The chain uses TRBV20-1 and TRBJ1-1; D not certain. The germline V and J ends were trimmed by 1 base and 5 bases, with 8 bases remaining between them. This CDR3 is built from 12 residues. Germline V gene lookup returns CDR1 DFQATT and CDR2 SNEGSKA (reference sequence). The CDR3 spells CSARVGGTEAFF. The CDR3 DNA reads as TGCAGTGCTAGAGTTGGAGGAACTGAAGCTTTCTTT.

The J gene is TRBJ1-1, the V gene TRBV29-1; D is uncertain. Germline CDR1 is SQVTM and CDR2 is ANQGSEA. V lost 7 bases and J lost 3, with 9 bases in between. There are 11 residues in the CDR3. CDR3 bases: TGCAGCGCAGGACGGGACACTGAAGCTTTCTTT. As protein: CSAGRDTEAFF.

The chain has TRBV12-3 or TRBV12-4 and TRBJ2-7; weak D call: TRBD2 (5 bases). The CDR3 runs 14 residues. V lost 6 bases and J 6 bases, leaving 18 bases between the germline ends. In DNA, the CDR3 is TGTGCCAGCAGCGCAGACGGGCGGGTTTCCGAGCAGTACTTC. It specifies CASSADGRVSEQYF.

This clonotype has more than one count but fewer than ten. This chain uses TRBV30 with TRBJ2-7, with D tentatively TRBD1 (6 bases). Between the trimmed V and J ends, which lost 2 bases and 5 bases, there was a span of 10 bases. Germline-derived CDR1 and CDR2 are GTSNPN and SVGIG (reference sequence). The CDR3 spans 12 residues. DNA for the CDR3: TGTGCCTGGAGTCCAGGGGACGACGAGCAGTACTTC. It encodes CAWSPGDDEQYF.

This clonotype was seen only a few times. The chain employs TRBV12-3 or TRBV12-4 and TRBJ1-5; D gene uncertain. The CDR3 length is 16 residues. V was trimmed by 1 base and J by 1 base, leaving 11 bases between them. For the CDR3, the DNA is TGTGCCAGCAGTTTAGGGAAGGCTGAGAGCAATCAGCCCCAGCATTTT. Translation: CASSLGKAESNQPQHF.

This clonotype was seen only a few times. The chain joins TRBV7-9 to TRBJ1-1; unclear D gene. V lost 5 bases to trimming and J lost 0 bases, with 13 bases between them. The CDR3 spans 15 residues. Germline CDR1 and CDR2: SEHNR and FQNEAQ (reference sequence). The CDR3 bases are TGTGCCAGCAGCGGCAGTGGCTACATGAACACTGAAGCTTTCTTT. Translation gives CASSGSGYMNTEAFF.